The rows below give T cell receptor beta chains drawn from one sample of a study of preoperative IRX-2 immunotherapy in early breast cancer. TCRdb's table, derived via immunoSEQ multiplex PCR, lists solely in-frame clones and lacks some. The sample shows approximately 38,000 clones, 80% to 90% of them seen only once. This sample comprised lymph node tissue, obtained after IRX-2 immunotherapy. The source of these receptors is a human donor with breast cancer. Both conserved end residues are part of each CDR3. The order of the fields is V gene, D gene, J gene, CDR3 length, clone size, CDR3 protein, CDR3 DNA. The D gene is left open where the match is weak. The size of a clone is reported for some rows only, either as once, few or many, or as a class for expanded clones.

TRBV18	NA	TRBJ1-3	15	once	CASSPIQGAGNTIYF	TGTGCCAGCTCACCAATCCAGGGTGCAGGAAACACCATATATTTT
TRBV11-3	NA	TRBJ1-2	16	NA	CASSLLSQGRGHGYTF	TGTGCCAGCAGCTTATTATCGCAGGGCAGGGGCCATGGCTACACCTTC
TRBV7-1	TRBD1	TRBJ1-1	13	NA	CASSRTGVTEAFF	TGTGCCAGCAGCAGAACAGGGGTGACTGAAGCTTTCTTT
TRBV28	TRBD2	TRBJ2-5	16	NA	CASKMRGWKVVGTQYF	TGTGCCAGCAAAATGCGGGGGTGGAAGGTAGTAGGGACCCAGTACTTC
TRBV6-7	TRBD1	TRBJ2-3	14	NA	CASRDRGYTDTQYF	TGTGCCAGCAGGGACAGGGGTTACACAGATACGCAGTATTTT
TRBV25-1	TRBD1	TRBJ1-2	14	NA	CASSPDRGGVGYTF	TGTGCCAGCAGTCCGGACAGGGGAGGTGTCGGCTACACCTTC
TRBV9	NA	TRBJ1-1	14	NA	CASSPAPRGTEAFF	TGTGCCAGCAGTCCCGCCCCGCGAGGGACTGAAGCTTTCTTT
TRBV5-1	TRBD1	TRBJ2-7	15	NA	CASSFRGQSTYEQYF	TGCGCCAGCAGCTTCAGGGGACAGTCAACCTACGAGCAGTACTTC
TRBV6-8	NA	TRBJ1-5	12	NA	CASSRGNQPQHF	TGTGCCAGCAGCCGGGGCAATCAGCCCCAGCATTTT
TRBV28	NA	TRBJ1-2	14	NA	CASSSSPLNYGYTF	TGTGCCAGCAGCTCCAGCCCGCTTAACTATGGCTACACCTTC
TRBV28	TRBD2	TRBJ2-3	15	NA	CASSLRGGGTDTQYF	TGTGCCAGCAGTTTACGGGGGGGCGGCACAGATACGCAGTATTTT
TRBV11-3	TRBD1	TRBJ1-2	14	once	CASTPGTGGYGYTF	TGTGCCAGCACCCCCGGCACAGGGGGCTATGGCTACACCTTC
TRBV19	TRBD1	TRBJ1-6	15	NA	CASRQGPTYNSPLHF	TGTGCCAGCCGACAGGGCCCTACCTATAATTCACCCCTCCACTTT
TRBV9	NA	TRBJ1-4	14	NA	CASSSDRANEKLFF	TGTGCCAGCAGTTCGGACAGAGCTAATGAAAAACTGTTTTTT
TRBV29-1	NA	TRBJ2-7	13	NA	CSAWTTPNYEQYF	TGCAGCGCCTGGACAACCCCAAATTACGAGCAGTACTTC
TRBV1	NA	TRBJ2-6	18	few	CASSHLTGTDSGANVLTF	TGCGCCAGCAGCCACTTGACAGGTACCGACTCTGGGGCCAACGTCCTGACTTTC
TRBV6-8	TRBD2	TRBJ2-1	15	NA	CASSVLAGGYNEQFF	TGTGCCAGCAGTGTACTAGCGGGGGGATACAATGAGCAGTTCTTC
TRBV29-1	TRBD1	TRBJ1-5	13	few	CSAGQGSNQPQHF	TGCAGCGCCGGACAGGGTTCGAATCAGCCCCAGCATTTT
TRBV11-3	NA	TRBJ1-2	14	NA	CASTRGEANYGYTF	TGTGCCAGCACCCGGGGGGAAGCTAACTATGGCTACACCTTC
TRBV5-1	NA	TRBJ1-4	15	NA	CASRPDGATNEKLFF	TGCGCCAGCAGACCAGACGGGGCAACTAATGAAAAACTGTTTTTT
TRBV12-5	TRBD1	TRBJ2-1	15	NA	CASGPTGDPRNEQFF	TGTGCTAGTGGCCCGACAGGGGATCCTAGGAATGAGCAGTTCTTC
TRBV7-4	TRBD1	TRBJ1-2	13	NA	CASAGGLNYGYTF	TGTGCTTCAGCAGGGGGATTGAACTATGGCTACACCTTC
TRBV28	TRBD1	TRBJ1-2	15	NA	CASRPGQGAIYGYTF	TGTGCCAGTCGACCGGGACAGGGGGCGATCTATGGCTACACCTTC
TRBV28	TRBD1	TRBJ1-5	20	NA	CASSSPRGGPGHGRNQPQHF	TGTGCCAGCAGTTCACCCAGGGGGGGACCGGGACACGGGCGGAATCAGCCCCAGCATTTT
TRBV28	NA	TRBJ1-6	15	NA	CASSPLGGSNSPLHF	TGTGCCAGCAGTCCCCTGGGAGGAAGCAATTCACCCCTCCACTTT
TRBV19	TRBD1	TRBJ1-3	16	NA	CASSMDRGVTGNTIYF	TGTGCCAGTAGTATGGACAGGGGAGTCACTGGAAACACCATATATTTT
TRBV6-8	TRBD1	TRBJ1-5	14	NA	CASSWDRGHQPQHF	TGTGCCAGCAGTTGGGACAGGGGGCATCAGCCCCAGCATTTT
TRBV15	TRBD2	TRBJ2-1	19	NA	CATSRDRLALAGGQNEQFF	TGTGCCACCAGCAGAGATCGTTTGGCACTAGCGGGGGGGCAAAATGAGCAGTTCTTC
TRBV11-3	NA	TRBJ1-2	16	NA	CASSPRSGGEDYGYTF	TGTGCCAGCAGCCCCAGGTCGGGGGGGGAGGACTATGGCTACACCTTC
TRBV7-7	NA	TRBJ2-2	18	once	CASSLPPGHPANTGELFF	TGTGCCAGCAGCCTCCCTCCCGGACATCCGGCGAACACCGGGGAGCTGTTTTTT
TRBV5-1	NA	TRBJ2-1	16	NA	CASSGSQGGSYNEQFF	TGCGCCAGCAGCGGATCGCAGGGGGGTTCCTACAATGAGCAGTTCTTC
TRBV11-3	TRBD1	TRBJ1-1	15	few	CASSPGQGSDTEAFF	TGTGCCAGCAGCCCCGGACAGGGCTCGGACACTGAAGCTTTCTTT
TRBV7-6	TRBD2	TRBJ2-5	19	NA	CASSLPPLLAGGSGMTQYF	TGTGCCAGCAGCTTACCCCCCCTTCTAGCGGGGGGCTCGGGGATGACCCAGTACTTC
TRBV11-3	NA	TRBJ1-4	15	NA	CASSGSSITNEKLFF	TGTGCCAGCAGCGGATCGTCTATCACTAATGAAAAACTGTTTTTT
TRBV18	NA	TRBJ1-6	17	NA	CASSPKGVEGYNSPLHF	TGTGCCAGCTCACCAAAAGGGGTAGAGGGGTACAATTCACCCCTCCACTTT
TRBV6-4	NA	TRBJ1-1	11	NA	CATAGDPKAFF	TGTGCCACCGCGGGGGACCCCAAAGCTTTCTTT
TRBV6-8	NA	TRBJ1-4	13	NA	CASSGINGEKLFF	TGTGCCAGCAGTGGGATAAATGGTGAAAAACTGTTTTTT
TRBV7-6	NA	TRBJ1-1	14	NA	CASSLVDRSTEAFF	TGTGCCAGCTCTTTGGTGGACCGAAGCACTGAAGCTTTCTTT
TRBV19	TRBD1	TRBJ1-1	15	NA	CASSISQGGNTEAFF	TGTGCCAGTAGTATTTCCCAGGGGGGGAATACTGAAGCTTTCTTT
TRBV11-3	NA	TRBJ1-5	14	NA	CASSSDSGNQPQHF	TGTGCCAGCAGCTCTGATTCGGGCAATCAGCCCCAGCATTTT
TRBV11-3	NA	TRBJ1-1	14	NA	CASSFRGDSSEAFF	TGTGCCAGCAGCTTCCGAGGGGATAGTTCTGAAGCTTTCTTT
TRBV6-1	NA	TRBJ2-7	15	NA	CASSEAPGSIYEQYF	TGTGCCAGCAGTGAAGCGCCAGGGTCAATCTACGAGCAGTACTTC
TRBV29-1	TRBD2	TRBJ2-1	15	once	CSVGTSGGPYNEQFF	TGCAGCGTTGGGACTAGCGGGGGTCCATACAATGAGCAGTTCTTC
TRBV11-3	NA	TRBJ1-4	16	NA	CASSLDGGRGQEKLFF	TGTGCCAGCAGCTTAGATGGCGGCCGGGGTCAGGAAAAACTGTTTTTT
TRBV5-1	NA	TRBJ2-6	15	NA	CASSLEGGGANVLTF	TGCGCCAGCAGCTTAGAGGGTGGTGGGGCCAACGTCCTGACTTTC
TRBV6-8	NA	TRBJ1-2	13	NA	CASRSGGGYGYTF	TGTGCCAGCAGATCCGGGGGAGGTTATGGCTACACCTTC